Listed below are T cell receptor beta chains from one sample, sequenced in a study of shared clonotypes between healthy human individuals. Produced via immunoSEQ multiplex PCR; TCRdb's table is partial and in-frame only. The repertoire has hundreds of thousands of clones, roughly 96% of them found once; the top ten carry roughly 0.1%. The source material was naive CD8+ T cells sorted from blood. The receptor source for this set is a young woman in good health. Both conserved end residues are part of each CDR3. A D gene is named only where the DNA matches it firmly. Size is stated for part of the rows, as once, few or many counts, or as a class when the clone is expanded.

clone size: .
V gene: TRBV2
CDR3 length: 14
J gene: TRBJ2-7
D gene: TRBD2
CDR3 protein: CASIPTSGSFEQYF
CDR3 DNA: TGTGCCAGCATTCCGACTAGCGGGAGTTTCGAGCAGTACTTC

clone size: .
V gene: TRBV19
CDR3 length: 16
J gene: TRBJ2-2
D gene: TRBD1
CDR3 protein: CASSIGQGMNTGELFF
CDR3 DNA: TGTGCCAGTAGTATAGGACAGGGGATGAACACCGGGGAGCTGTTTTTT

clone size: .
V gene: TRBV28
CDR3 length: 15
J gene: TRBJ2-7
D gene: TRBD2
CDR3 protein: CASAGWREGPYEQYF
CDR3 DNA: TGTGCCAGCGCCGGGTGGCGGGAGGGCCCGTACGAGCAGTACTTC

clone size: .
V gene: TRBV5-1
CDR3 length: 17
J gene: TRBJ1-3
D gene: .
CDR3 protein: CASSPHRDYHSGNTIYF
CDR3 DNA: TGCGCCAGCAGCCCCCACCGGGACTACCACTCTGGAAACACCATATATTTT

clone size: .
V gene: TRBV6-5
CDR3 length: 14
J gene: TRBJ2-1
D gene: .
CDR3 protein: CASSLTVPGNEQFF
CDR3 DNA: TGTGCCAGCAGCCTGACAGTCCCAGGAAATGAGCAGTTCTTC

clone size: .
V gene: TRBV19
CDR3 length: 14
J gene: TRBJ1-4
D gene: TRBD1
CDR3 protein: CASSINRGYEKLFF
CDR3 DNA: TGTGCCAGTAGTATCAACAGGGGATATGAAAAACTGTTTTTT

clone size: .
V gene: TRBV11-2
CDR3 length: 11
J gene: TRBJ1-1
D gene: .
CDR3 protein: CASQTGQKVFF
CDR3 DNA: TGTGCCAGCCAAACCGGACAGAAGGTTTTCTTT

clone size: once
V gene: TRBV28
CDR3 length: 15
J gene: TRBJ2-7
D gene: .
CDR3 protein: CASSTKIPPTYEQYF
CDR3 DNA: TGTGCCAGCAGCACTAAGATCCCCCCTACCTACGAGCAGTACTTC

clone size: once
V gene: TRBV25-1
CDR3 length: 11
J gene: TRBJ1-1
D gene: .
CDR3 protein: CASSEGTEAFF
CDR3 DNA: TGTGCCAGCAGTGAAGGGACAGAAGCTTTCTTT

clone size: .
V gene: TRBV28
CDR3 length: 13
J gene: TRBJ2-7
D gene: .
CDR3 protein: CASSFDGGSEQYF
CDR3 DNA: TGTGCCAGCAGTTTTGATGGGGGGTCCGAGCAGTACTTC

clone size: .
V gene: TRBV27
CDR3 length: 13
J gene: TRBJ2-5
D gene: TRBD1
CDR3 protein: CASSGTGQETQYF
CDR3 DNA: TGTGCCAGCAGTGGGACAGGGCAAGAGACCCAGTACTTC

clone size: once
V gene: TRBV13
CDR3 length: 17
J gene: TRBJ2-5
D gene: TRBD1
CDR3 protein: CASSALSGQGGLETQYF
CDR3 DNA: TGTGCCAGCAGCGCCCTATCGGGACAGGGTGGGTTGGAGACCCAGTACTTC

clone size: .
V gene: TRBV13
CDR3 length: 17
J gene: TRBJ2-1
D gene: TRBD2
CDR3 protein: CASSLERDEGPYNEQFF
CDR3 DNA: TGTGCCAGCAGCTTGGAGCGGGACGAGGGGCCCTACAATGAGCAGTTCTTC